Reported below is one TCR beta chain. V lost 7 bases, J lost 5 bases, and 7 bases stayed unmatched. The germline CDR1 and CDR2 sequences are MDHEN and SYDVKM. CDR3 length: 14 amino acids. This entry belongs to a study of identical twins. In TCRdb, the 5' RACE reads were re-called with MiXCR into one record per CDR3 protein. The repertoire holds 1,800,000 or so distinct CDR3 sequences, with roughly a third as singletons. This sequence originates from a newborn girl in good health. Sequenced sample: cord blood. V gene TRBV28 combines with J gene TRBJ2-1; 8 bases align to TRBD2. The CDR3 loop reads CASKGSGGHNEQFF. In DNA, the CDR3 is TGTGCCAGCAAAGGGAGCGGGGGACACAATGAGCAGTTCTTC.